These 18 T cell receptor beta chains share one sample of origin, sequenced in a study of cytomegalovirus exposure and HLA in healthy donors (dated by TCRdb to between 2016 and 2019). The method was the immunoSEQ multiplex PCR assay. A mixture of 60 forward primers for TCR Vbeta segments and 13 reverse primers for TCR Jbeta segments was used in the multiplex PCR. Here the immuneACCESS table is served through TCRdb, limited to in-frame sequences with V and J called. Missing clones are a known gap in these copies; in checked studies unresolved V genes cover under half, and the rest lacks a known reason. In all, the sample holds 170,000 or so clones, and 80% to 85% of those were seen once. The ten top clones hold more than 1.5% of the sample. Sequencing was carried out using PBMCs. These receptors originate from a man between 45 and 60 years old in good health and CMV-seronegative.

J is TRBJ1-1 and V is TRBV28, with D possibly being TRBD1 (5 bases). Germline assignment: CDR1 MDHEN and CDR2 SYDVKM. Deletions cut 6 bases from V and 3 bases from J, with 14 bases between. The CDR3 has 14 residues. CDR3 amino acids: CASRGKTGYTEAFF. CDR3 nucleotides: TGTGCCAGCAGGGGTAAAACAGGCTACACTGAAGCTTTCTTT.

V and J are TRBV7-2 and TRBJ1-5; tentative D call: TRBD1 (5 bases). Germline values: CDR1 SGHTA, CDR2 FQGNSA. The CDR3 extends over 15 amino acids. Trimming shortened V by 5 bases and J by 4 bases, and 15 bases separated the two germline ends. CDR3 region: CASSPAGGVNQPQHF. Written as DNA, the CDR3 is TGTGCCAGCAGCCCCGCGGGAGGGGTAAATCAGCCCCAGCATTTT.

The chain recombines TRBV6-1 with TRBJ1-5, with a tentative D call TRBD1 (5 bases). The V and J ends lost 4 bases and 1 base respectively, with 14 bases between them. The CDR3 sequence is 16 residues long. Germline V CDR1 and CDR2: MNHNS, SASEGT. The CDR3 loop reads CASSAGGVWSNQPQHF. DNA of the CDR3: TGTGCCAGCAGTGCAGGAGGGGTATGGAGCAATCAGCCCCAGCATTTT.

This chain links TRBV15 with TRBJ2-1; weak D call: TRBD2 (5 bases). The CDR3 runs 14 residues. The V end lost 8 bases, the J end lost 0 bases, and 11 bases lay between the germline ends. Germline loops: CDR1 LNHNV, CDR2 YYDKDF (reference sequence). CDR3 coding DNA: TGTGCCACCGCGGGTCGGCTCTCCTACAATGAGCAGTTCTTC. Its translation: CATAGRLSYNEQFF.

This chain uses TRBV10-3 with TRBJ2-7, with TRBD2 matching 13 bases. Germline V lookup: CDR1 ENHRY, CDR2 SYGVKD. The CDR3 runs 17 residues. Unmatched junction bases numbered 5, after V lost 2 bases and J lost 1 base. CDR3 DNA: TGTGCCATCAGTGAGGGACTAGCGGGGGTCCTATCCTACGAGCAGTACTTC. Its protein product is CAISEGLAGVLSYEQYF.

This chain joins TRBV6-4 and TRBJ2-3; D may be TRBD1 (6 bases). V was pared by 5 bases and J by 5 bases, with 11 bases between. Germline V gene sequence: CDR1 MRHNA, CDR2 SNTAGT. The CDR3 contains 13 residues. The DNA of the CDR3 is TGTGCCAGCAGTACAGGGTTCGGAGATACGCAGTATTTT. It translates to CASSTGFGDTQYF.

This chain joins TRBV9 and TRBJ2-1; 11 bases are a match to TRBD2. CDR1 is SGDLS, CDR2 YYNGEE, per germline. The V gene end was trimmed by 3 bases and the J gene end by 7 bases; junction bases not matched to a gene: 9. The CDR3 is made up of 16 amino acids. The chain's CDR3 is CASSETGTSGLNEQFF. The CDR3 bases are TGTGCCAGCAGCGAAACCGGGACTAGCGGTTTAAATGAGCAGTTCTTC.

The genes are TRBV5-4 and TRBJ1-4, with 10 nucleotides matching TRBD1. Germline V lookup: CDR1 SGHNT, CDR2 YYREEE (reference sequence). Losses at the gene ends were 5 bases for V and 5 bases for J; bases not matched to a gene: 0. The CDR3 consists of 13 residues. For the CDR3, the DNA is TGTGCCAGCAGGGACAGGGGGAATGAAAAACTGTTTTTT. This gives the protein CASRDRGNEKLFF. Together with reference TRBV5-4 and TRBJ1-4, the CDR3 gives the full variable domain: ETGVTQSPTHLIKTRGQQVTLRCSSQSGHNTVSWYQQALGQGPQFIFQYYREEENGRGNFPPRFSGLQFPNYSSELNVNALELDDSALYLCASRDRGNEKLFFGSGTQLSVL.

The J gene is TRBJ2-4, the V gene TRBV29-1, with TRBD1 as a possible D gene (6 bases). V was trimmed by 6 bases and J by 5 bases, leaving 8 bases between them. The germline CDR1 and CDR2 sequences are SQVTM and ANQGSEA. The CDR3 runs 11 residues. The CDR3 nucleotides are TGCAGCGTCCGGACAGAAAACATTCAGTACTTC. This sequence encodes CSVRTENIQYF.

J is TRBJ1-1 and V is TRBV6-1; the match to TRBD1 covers 7 bases. Per germline, CDR1 MNHNS and CDR2 SASEGT. The CDR3 has 14 residues. The junction had 5 bases not matched to a gene; V was cut back by 5 bases and J by 2 bases. The CDR3 nucleotides are TGTGCCAGCAGTACCGGGACAGCAAACACTGAAGCTTTCTTT. Protein: CASSTGTANTEAFF.

The table lists this clone with a few counts. CDR3 sequence reads: CASSPRTGGEKLFF. CDR3 nucleotides: TGTGCCAGCAGTCCCCGGACAGGTGGCGAAAAACTGTTTTTT. The J gene is TRBJ1-4, the V gene TRBV6-1; 7 bases map to TRBD1. The CDR3 is made up of 14 amino acids. CDR1 MNHNS and CDR2 SASEGT come from the germline V gene. V was clipped by 5 bases and J by 8 bases; unmatched bases: 8.

The CDR3 nucleotides read TGTGCCAGCAGGTCCGGGACAGGGCTTGACTACACCTTC. Translation: CASRSGTGLDYTF. The J gene is TRBJ1-2, the V gene TRBV7-8; 9 positions agree with TRBD1. The CDR3 sequence is 13 residues long. In germline, CDR1 is SGHVS, CDR2 FQNEAQ. The junction had 9 bases not matched to a gene; V was cut back by 6 bases and J by 10 bases.

This chain joins TRBV4-1 and TRBJ1-4; no reliable D call. This CDR3 comprises 16 residues. Trimming cost V 5 bases and J 4 bases, with 17 bases left between them. From germline, CDR1 is MGHRA and CDR2 YSYEKL. CDR3 DNA: TGCGCCAGCAGCGCGTTACTTAACCGCAATAATGAAAAACTGTTTTTT. Translation: CASSALLNRNNEKLFF.

This sequence joins TRBV28 and TRBJ2-7, with 8 bases identical to TRBD1. This CDR3 spans 16 amino acids. Germline assignment: CDR1 MDHEN and CDR2 SYDVKM. The V segment lost 5 bases and the J segment 2 bases; nucleotides outside the gene matches: 11. CDR3 loop: CASSPTGQGGAYEQYF. The CDR3 DNA reads TGTGCCAGCAGTCCTACCGGACAGGGTGGCGCCTACGAGCAGTACTTC.

The rearrangement joins TRBV27 to TRBJ1-5, with 7 bases aligning to TRBD1. V dropped 1 base and J dropped 2; count of bases not matched to a gene: 5. From germline, CDR1 is MNHEY and CDR2 SMNVEV (reference sequence). This CDR3 region has 16 residues. CDR3 DNA sequence: TGTGCCAGCAGTTTATTTGACAGGGACCGCAATCAGCCCCAGCATTTT. It translates to CASSLFDRDRNQPQHF.

This chain uses TRBV6-5 with TRBJ1-3, with no clear D. V lost 0 bases to trimming and J lost 2 bases, with 11 bases between them. This CDR3 region has 16 residues. From germline, CDR1 is MNHEY and CDR2 SVGAGI. The CDR3 coding sequence is TGTGCCAGCAGTTACTCTCGGTCCTTGACTGGAAACACCATATATTTT. It translates to CASSYSRSLTGNTIYF.

This chain joins TRBV12-5 and TRBJ1-1, with a weak D call TRBD1 (5 bases). With 1 base removed from V and 3 bases from J, the gap between germline ends came to 12 bases. The CDR3 length is 15 residues. Per germline, CDR1 LGHNT and CDR2 FRNRAP. The CDR3 DNA is TGTGCTAGTGGTTTGGCCAGCGTCAGGGACACTGAAGCTTTCTTT. It is translated as CASGLASVRDTEAFF.

The chain links TRBV18 to TRBJ1-1; TRBD1 aligns across 7 bases. The V gene's germline CDR1 is KGHSH and CDR2 LQKENI. The J segment lost 5 bases and the V segment lost 3 bases, leaving 9 bases of the junction unmatched. The CDR3 totals 15 residues. Written as DNA, the CDR3 is TGTGCCAGCTCACCGGCGAGACAGGGAGTAACTGAAGCTTTCTTT. Translated: CASSPARQGVTEAFF.